Detailed here is one T cell receptor beta chain. This entry belongs to a study of blood T cell repertoires in COVID-19. Study as a whole: COVID-19 samples collected from the United States, Italy and Spain covered acute and convalescent phases.

The data were produced by immunoSEQ multiplex PCR, yet TCRdb's version contains in-frame clones alone and is incomplete. The top ten clones hold 6% to 7% of a sample with approximately 280,000 clones, 75% to 95% of them seen once. This CDR3 is 15 amino acids long. Trimming took 8 bases from V and 5 from J; bases not matched to a gene: 13. Germline-derived CDR1 and CDR2 are MNHEY and SMNVEV (reference sequence). Enrolled during active infection, Seattle patients were then followed longitudinally. The chain employs TRBV27 and TRBJ2-7; 9 bases align to TRBD2. The clonotype originates from a woman under 40 with COVID-19, enrolled during active disease. The material sequenced was peripheral blood. This CDR3 is CASHEGGGRVNEQYF. In nucleotides, the CDR3 is TGTGCCAGCCACGAAGGTGGCGGGAGGGTCAACGAGCAGTACTTC.